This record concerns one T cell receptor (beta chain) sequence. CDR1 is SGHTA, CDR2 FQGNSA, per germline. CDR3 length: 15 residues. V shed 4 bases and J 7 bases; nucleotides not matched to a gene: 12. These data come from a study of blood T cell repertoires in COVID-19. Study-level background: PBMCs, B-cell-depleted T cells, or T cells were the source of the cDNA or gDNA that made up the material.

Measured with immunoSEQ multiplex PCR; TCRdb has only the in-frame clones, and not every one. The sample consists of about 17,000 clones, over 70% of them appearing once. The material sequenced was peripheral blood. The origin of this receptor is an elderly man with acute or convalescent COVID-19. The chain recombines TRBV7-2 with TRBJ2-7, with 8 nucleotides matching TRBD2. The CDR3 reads CASSWESGTSREQYF. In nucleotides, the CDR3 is TGTGCCAGCAGCTGGGAATCCGGGACTAGTAGGGAGCAGTACTTC.